These 2 T cell receptor beta chains were all obtained from the same sample, sequenced in a study of blood T cell repertoires in COVID-19. The data were produced by immunoSEQ multiplex PCR, yet TCRdb's version contains in-frame clones alone and is incomplete. Here the sample spans hundreds of thousands of clones, 70% to 90% being singletons. The sequenced sample consisted of peripheral blood. The source of these receptors is a woman between 18 and 30 years old who had recovered from COVID-19.

The chain combines TRBV7-2 with TRBJ2-5; a possible D gene is TRBD2 (6 bases). Germline V gives CDR1 SGHTA, CDR2 FQGNSA. The CDR3 consists of 16 residues. Trimming cost V 1 base and J 3 bases, with 15 bases left between them. CDR3 bases: TGTGCCAGCAGCTTAGTCTTCGGAGCGGGTGAAGAGACCCAGTACTTC. The encoded protein is CASSLVFGAGEETQYF.

The chain employs TRBV5-1 and TRBJ1-1; perhaps TRBD1 as D (6 bases). V gave up 0 bases and J gave up 10 bases, with 10 bases separating them. Germline V CDR1 and CDR2: SGHRS, YFSETQ. This CDR3 is built from 12 residues. The CDR3 here is CASSLGGGAAFF. The CDR3 bases are TGCGCCAGCAGCTTGGGCGGGGGCGCAGCTTTCTTT.